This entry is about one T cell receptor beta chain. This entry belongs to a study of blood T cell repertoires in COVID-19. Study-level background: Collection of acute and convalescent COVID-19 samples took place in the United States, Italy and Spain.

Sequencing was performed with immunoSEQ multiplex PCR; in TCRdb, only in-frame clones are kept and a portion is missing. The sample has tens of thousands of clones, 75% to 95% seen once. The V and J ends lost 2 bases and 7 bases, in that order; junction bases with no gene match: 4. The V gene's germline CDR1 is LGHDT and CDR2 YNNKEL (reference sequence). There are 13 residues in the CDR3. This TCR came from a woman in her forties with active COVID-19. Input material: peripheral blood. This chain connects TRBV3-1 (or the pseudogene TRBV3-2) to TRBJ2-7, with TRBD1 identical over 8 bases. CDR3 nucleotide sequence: TGTGCCAGCAGCCAACAGGGGGCAGGTGAGCAGTACTTC. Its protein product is CASSQQGAGEQYF.